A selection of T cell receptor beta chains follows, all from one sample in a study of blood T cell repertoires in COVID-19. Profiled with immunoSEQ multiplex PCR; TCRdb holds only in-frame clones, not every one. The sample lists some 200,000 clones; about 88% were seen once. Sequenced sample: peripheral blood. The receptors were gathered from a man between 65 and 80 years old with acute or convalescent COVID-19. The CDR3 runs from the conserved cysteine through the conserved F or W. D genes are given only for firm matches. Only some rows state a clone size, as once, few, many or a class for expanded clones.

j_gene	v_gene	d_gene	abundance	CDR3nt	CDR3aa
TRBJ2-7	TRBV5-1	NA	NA	TGCGCCAGCAACCTCGGAGGGGGCCACGAGCAGTACTTC	CASNLGGGHEQYF
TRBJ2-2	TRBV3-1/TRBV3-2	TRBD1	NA	TGTGCCAGCAGCCAAGGGGACAGGGGGCGGGCCGGGGAGCTGTTTTTT	CASSQGDRGRAGELFF
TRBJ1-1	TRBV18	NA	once	TGTGCCAGCTCACCACCCGCCGGAGGCGGGGGCACTGAAGCTTTCTTT	CASSPPAGGGGTEAFF
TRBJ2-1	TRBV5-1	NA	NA	TGCGCCAGCCGCATAGGGGACTCCTACAATGAGCAGTTCTTC	CASRIGDSYNEQFF
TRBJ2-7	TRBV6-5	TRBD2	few	TGTGCCAGCAGGGCCACTAGCGAATACAACGAGCAGTACTTC	CASRATSEYNEQYF
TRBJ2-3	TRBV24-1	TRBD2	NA	TGTGCCACAGGACTAGCGGGAGCCGGGGATACGCAGTATTTT	CATGLAGAGDTQYF
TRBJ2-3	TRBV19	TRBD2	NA	TGTGCCAGTAGTTCCACGGGAGGCCCCCCGGATACGCAGTATTTT	CASSSTGGPPDTQYF
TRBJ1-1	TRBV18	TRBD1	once	TGTGCCAGCTCACCCGGACAGGGGAACACTGAAGCTTTCTTT	CASSPGQGNTEAFF
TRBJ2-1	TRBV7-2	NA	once	TGTGCCAGCAGCTTGGGCGATGAGCAGTTCTTC	CASSLGDEQFF
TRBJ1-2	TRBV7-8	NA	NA	TGTGCCAGCAGCCTTGGACAGCGGATAACTCGTGGCTACACCTTC	CASSLGQRITRGYTF
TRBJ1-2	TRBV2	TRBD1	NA	TGTGCCAGCCGCTCAACAGGGGGCGTCTATGGCTACACCTTC	CASRSTGGVYGYTF
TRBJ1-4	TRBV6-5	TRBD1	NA	TGTGCCAGCAGGAGCCTTGGACAGGGTAATGAAAAACTGTTTTTT	CASRSLGQGNEKLFF
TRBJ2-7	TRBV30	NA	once	TGTGCCTGGAGTGTTGGGGGCCACTACGAGCAGTACTTC	CAWSVGGHYEQYF
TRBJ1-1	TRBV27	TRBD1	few	TGTGCCAGCAGTTACGGCAGGGGGGACACTGAAGCTTTCTTT	CASSYGRGDTEAFF
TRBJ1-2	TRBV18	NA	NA	TGTGCCAGCTCACTAACCCCCCCCGATGAGAATGGCTACACCTTC	CASSLTPPDENGYTF
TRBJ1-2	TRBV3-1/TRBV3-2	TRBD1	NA	TGTGCCAGCAGCCACCTGACAGGGAAGTCATATGGCTACACCTTC	CASSHLTGKSYGYTF
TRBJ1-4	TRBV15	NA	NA	TGTGCCACCAGCAGAGATGGCAGGGGAAATGAAAAACTGTTTTTT	CATSRDGRGNEKLFF
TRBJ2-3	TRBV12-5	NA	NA	TGTGCTAGTGGTTTGGTACGACAGCAGTATTTT	CASGLVRQQYF
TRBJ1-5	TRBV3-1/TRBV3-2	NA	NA	TGTGCCAGCAGCCTGACAGGAGGCCAGCCCCAGCATTTT	CASSLTGGQPQHF
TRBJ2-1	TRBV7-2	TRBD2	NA	TGTGCCAGCAGAAAGAGCGGGAGGGCCTACAATGAGCAGTTCTTC	CASRKSGRAYNEQFF
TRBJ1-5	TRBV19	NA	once	TGTGCCAGTAGTATAGCAGCGGGCGGGGATCAGCCCCAGCATTTT	CASSIAAGGDQPQHF
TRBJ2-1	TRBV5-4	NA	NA	TGTGCCAGCAGCCCCTCCCGCGGTGAGCAGTTCTTC	CASSPSRGEQFF
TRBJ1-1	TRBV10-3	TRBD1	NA	TGTGCCATCAGTAAGGGACAGGGAGAAACTGAAGCTTTCTTT	CAISKGQGETEAFF
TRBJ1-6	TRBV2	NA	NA	TGTGCCAGCAGTGAAGACGGGGGAGGGTCACCCCTCCACTTT	CASSEDGGGSPLHF
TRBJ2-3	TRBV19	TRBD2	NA	TGTGCCAGTAGTTTGGGGACTAGCGGGGCAGATACGCAGTATTTT	CASSLGTSGADTQYF
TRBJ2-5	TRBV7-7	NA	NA	TGTGCTAGCAGCTTATACAGACAAGAGACCCAGTACTTC	CASSLYRQETQYF
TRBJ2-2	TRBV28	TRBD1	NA	TGTGCCAGCAGCCGTCCCGGGACAGACACCGGGGAGCTGTTTTTT	CASSRPGTDTGELFF
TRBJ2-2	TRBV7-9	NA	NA	TGTGCCAGCAGCACCAGACAGCTTCGAACGTCAGACACCGGGGAGCTGTTTTTT	CASSTRQLRTSDTGELFF
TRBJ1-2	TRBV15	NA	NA	TGTGCCACCAGCCGTACAGGAGATCCTAACTATGGCTACACCTTC	CATSRTGDPNYGYTF
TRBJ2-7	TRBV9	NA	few	TGTGCCAGCAGCGTAGTAGCGGAGTCCGGCTACGAGCAGTACTTC	CASSVVAESGYEQYF
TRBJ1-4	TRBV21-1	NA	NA	TGTGCCAGTGGAGGGGCTGGGACTAATGAAAAACTGTTTTTT	CASGGAGTNEKLFF
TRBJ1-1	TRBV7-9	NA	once	TGTGCCAGCAGCCTCGCGGGGCCATTGGCCACTGAAGCTTTCTTT	CASSLAGPLATEAFF
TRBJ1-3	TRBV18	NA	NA	TGTGCCAGCTCACCAGGACTGATCTCTGGAAACACCATATATTTT	CASSPGLISGNTIYF
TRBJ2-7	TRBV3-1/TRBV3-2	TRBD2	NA	TGTGCCAGCAGCCGACGGACTAGCGGGTACGAGCAGTACTTC	CASSRRTSGYEQYF
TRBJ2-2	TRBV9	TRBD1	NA	TGTGCCAGCAGCGTATGGACAGGGATCACCGGGGAGCTGTTTTTT	CASSVWTGITGELFF
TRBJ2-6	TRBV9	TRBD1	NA	TGTGCCAGCAGCGTTGACAGGGGGCTGTCTGGGGCCAACGTCCTGACTTTC	CASSVDRGLSGANVLTF
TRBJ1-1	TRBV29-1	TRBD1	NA	TGCAGCGTGGGGTTAAGGACAGGGGGCTCTAACACTGAAGCTTTCTTT	CSVGLRTGGSNTEAFF
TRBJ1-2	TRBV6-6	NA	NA	TGTGCCAGCAGGCAAGGAGGGAGCAACTATGGCTACACCTTC	CASRQGGSNYGYTF
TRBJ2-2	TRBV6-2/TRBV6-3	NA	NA	TGTGCCAGCAGTTTGGGCCTATTTGCGACCGGGGAGCTGTTTTTT	CASSLGLFATGELFF
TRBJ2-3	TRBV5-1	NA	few	TGCGCCAGCAGCTTGGCCCCGCAACTAGATACGCAGTATTTT	CASSLAPQLDTQYF